The 7 T cell receptor beta chains presented below share a single source sample, sequenced in a study of blood T cell repertoires in COVID-19. Repertoires were generated with immunoSEQ multiplex PCR, while TCRdb's copy carries only in-frame clones and drops some. This sample has over 450,000 clones, with about 89% found just once. Sequenced sample: peripheral blood. These receptors all come from a woman aged 45-65 years with COVID-19, enrolled during active disease.

The chain is built from TRBV6-5 and TRBJ1-1, with 10 bases fitting TRBD1. CDR1 is MNHEY, CDR2 SVGAGI, per germline. The V gene end was trimmed by 10 bases and the J gene end by 5 bases; junction bases not matched to a gene: 7. The CDR3 sequence is 13 residues long. CDR3 in amino acids: CATLGQGFTEAFF. The CDR3 DNA reads TGTGCCACCTTGGGACAGGGGTTTACTGAAGCTTTCTTT.

The rearrangement uses TRBV21-1 and TRBJ2-4; the DNA was not used to check the table's D call, TRBD1. TRBV21-1 is a pseudogene locus. The CDR3 has 17 amino acids. CDR3 nucleotides: TGTGCCAGCAGCAGCCGGGACAGGGGGCGAGCCGGAAACATTCAGTACTTC. It encodes CASSSRDRGRAGNIQYF.

V gene TRBV11-1 combines with J gene TRBJ1-4; D possibly corresponds to TRBD1 (6 bases). Between the trimmed V and J ends, which lost 1 base and 8 bases, there was a span of 11 bases. Per germline, CDR1 SGHAT and CDR2 FQDESV (reference sequence). This CDR3 comprises 14 residues. The CDR3 bases are TGTGCCAGCAGCTTAGAACAGGGAGAAGAAAAACTGTTTTTT. It encodes CASSLEQGEEKLFF.

V usage is TRBV15 and J usage is TRBJ1-1, with a possible D match to TRBD1 (6 bases). In germline, CDR1 is LNHNV, CDR2 YYDKDF (reference sequence). The CDR3 contains 16 residues. Between the trimmed V and J ends, which lost 0 bases and 1 base, there was a span of 12 bases. The CDR3 DNA reads TGTGCCACCAGCAGAGATAGACAGGAGAGGAACACTGAAGCTTTCTTT. Its protein product is CATSRDRQERNTEAFF. Full variable domain (outside the CDR3, taken from reference TRBV15 and TRBJ1-1): DAMVIQNPRYQVTQFGKPVTLSCSQTLNHNVMYWYQQKSSQAPKLLFHYYDKDFNNEADTPDNFQSRRPNTSFCFLDIRSPGLGDTAMYLCATSRDRQERNTEAFFGQGTRLTVV.

The rearrangement uses TRBV2 and TRBJ2-3, with a possible D match to TRBD2 (7 bases). Trimming stripped 1 base from V and 6 bases from J, with 11 bases between. This CDR3 contains 14 residues. Per the germline V gene, CDR1 is SNHLY and CDR2 is FYNNEI. The CDR3, as DNA: TGTGCCAGCAGTGAAGGTGGGGGGGCGGATACGCAGTATTTT. It codes for CASSEGGGADTQYF. The full variable domain, in which reference TRBV2 and TRBJ2-3 provide the parts outside the CDR3, is EPEVTQTPSHQVTQMGQEVILRCVPISNHLYFYWYRQILGQKVEFLVSFYNNEISEKSEIFDDQFSVERPDGSNFTLKIRSTKLEDSAMYFCASSEGGGADTQYFGPGTRLTVL.

This chain joins TRBV20-1 and TRBJ1-4; D is possibly TRBD1 (5 bases). V dropped 3 bases and J dropped 8 bases, with 19 bases sitting between them. The CDR3 covers 15 residues. CDR1 and CDR2 from the germline V gene are DFQATT and SNEGSKA (reference sequence). The CDR3 spells CSASASGKDGEKLFF. DNA of the CDR3: TGCAGTGCTAGTGCATCAGGGAAAGACGGGGAAAAACTGTTTTTT.

The rearrangement uses TRBV12-3 or TRBV12-4 and TRBJ1-2, with a possible D match to TRBD1 (6 bases). Between the trimmed V and J ends, which lost 8 bases and 7 bases, there was a span of 11 bases. CDR3 size: 11 residues. In DNA form, the CDR3 reads TGTGCCAGCTCCAGGGGATTTGGCTACACCTTC. Protein product: CASSRGFGYTF.